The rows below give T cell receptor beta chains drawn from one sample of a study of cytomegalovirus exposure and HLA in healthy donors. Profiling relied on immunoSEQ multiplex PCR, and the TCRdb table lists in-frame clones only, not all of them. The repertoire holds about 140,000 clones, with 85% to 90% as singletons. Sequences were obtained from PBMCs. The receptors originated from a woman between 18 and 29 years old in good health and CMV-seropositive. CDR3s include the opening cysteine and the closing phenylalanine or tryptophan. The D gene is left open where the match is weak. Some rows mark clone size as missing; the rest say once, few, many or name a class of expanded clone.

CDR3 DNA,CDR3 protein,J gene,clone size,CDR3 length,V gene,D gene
TGTGCCAGTAGTATGAGTAACAGACCCTACGAGCAGTACTTC,CASSMSNRPYEQYF,TRBJ2-7,-,14,TRBV19,-
TGTGCCAGCAGCTTGCAGGTCTCTACAGATACGCAGTATTTT,CASSLQVSTDTQYF,TRBJ2-3,-,14,TRBV7-2,-
TGTGCCAGCAGTTTATACGCGGCCTACGAGCAGTACTTC,CASSLYAAYEQYF,TRBJ2-7,-,13,TRBV28,-
TGCGCCAGCAGCCCGAGACTTTTAGGACTAGCGGACCAAAACATTCAGTACTTC,CASSPRLLGLADQNIQYF,TRBJ2-4,once,18,TRBV4-3,TRBD2
TGTGCCAGCCAACGGGGGGCAACAGATACGCAGTATTTT,CASQRGATDTQYF,TRBJ2-3,-,13,TRBV7-6,-
TGTGCCAGCAGCGTAGGGCGACAGGGGGCTTTCTATGGCTACACCTTC,CASSVGRQGAFYGYTF,TRBJ1-2,few,16,TRBV9,TRBD1
TGTGCCAGCAGTGATCAGGGGAGCGGAAACACCATATATTTT,CASSDQGSGNTIYF,TRBJ1-3,once,14,TRBV6-1,-
TGTGCCAGCAGTGGACAGGGGCCAGCTAATTCACCCCTCCACTTT,CASSGQGPANSPLHF,TRBJ1-6,-,15,TRBV28,TRBD1
TGTGCCAGCAGCCTACGCGGGGTGAGCGGGAGGGCTGGTGGTGAGCAGTTCTTC,CASSLRGVSGRAGGEQFF,TRBJ2-1,-,18,TRBV7-3,TRBD2
TGCGCCAGCAGTCCCCCGGGGTACTATGATGAAGCTTTCTTT,CASSPPGYYDEAFF,TRBJ1-1,-,14,TRBV23-1,-
TGCGCCAGCAGCTTGGAGGGACAGGGAGGCGAAAAACTGTTTTTT,CASSLEGQGGEKLFF,TRBJ1-4,many,15,TRBV5-1,TRBD1
TGTGCCAGCAGCTCGGGACAGGGAGGTCTAAATTCACCCCTCCACTTT,CASSSGQGGLNSPLHF,TRBJ1-6,-,16,TRBV5-4,TRBD1
TGTGCCAGCTCACTTCAAAGTACTAGCGGGGCATCTACGGGGCAGTACTTC,CASSLQSTSGASTGQYF,TRBJ2-7,-,17,TRBV18,TRBD2
TGTGCCAGCAGTACCGACAGGGGCACTGAAGCTTTCTTT,CASSTDRGTEAFF,TRBJ1-1,-,13,TRBV6-5,TRBD1
TGCGCCAGCAGCTCTAGCGGGAGAATTGGAGATGAGCAGTTCTTC,CASSSSGRIGDEQFF,TRBJ2-1,-,15,TRBV5-1,TRBD2
TGCAGCGTTGAAGATCGGAGGGTGAGTTACAATGAGCAGTTCTTC,CSVEDRRVSYNEQFF,TRBJ2-1,-,15,TRBV29-1,-
TGTGCCAGCTGGACTGGGTCCTATAATGAAAAACTGTTTTTT,CASWTGSYNEKLFF,TRBJ1-4,-,14,TRBV2,-
TGCGCCAGCAGCCCAGGGACATTTGCCTACAATGAGCAGTTCTTC,CASSPGTFAYNEQFF,TRBJ2-1,once,15,TRBV5-1,-
TGTGCCAGCAGCTTTTTGGCGGGGGGGTTATACAATGAGCAGTTCTTC,CASSFLAGGLYNEQFF,TRBJ2-1,-,16,TRBV5-6,TRBD2
TGTGCCAGCAGTTTACTAGCCTATGGCTACACCTTC,CASSLLAYGYTF,TRBJ1-2,-,12,TRBV28,-
TGTGCCACCAGCAGAGATCAAGGACTAGCGGCGCCCGGGGGCGAGCAGTACTTC,CATSRDQGLAAPGGEQYF,TRBJ2-7,-,18,TRBV15,TRBD2
TGCGCCAGCAGCTCGCCGGGACAGACATCCGACGAGCAGTACTTC,CASSSPGQTSDEQYF,TRBJ2-7,-,15,TRBV4-3,TRBD1